This T cell receptor (beta chain) came from a study of CDR3 diversity in severe acne. Germline CDR1 is LNHDA and CDR2 is SQIVND (reference sequence). This CDR3 is built from 13 residues. The V end was cut by 6 bases, the J end by 11 bases, with 20 bases between. MiXCR, applied by TCRdb to the PCR reads, yields one record per CDR3 protein. The sample includes more than 70,000 distinct CDR3 sequences, roughly half of them seen just once. The specimen was blood. The TCR was taken from a male donor in good health, serving as a control. The chain is built from TRBV19 and TRBJ2-7, with D possibly being TRBD2 (5 bases). CDR3 DNA sequence: TGTGCCAGTAGCGAGGGAGAGGGCCGCGGCGAGTACTTC. It translates to CASSEGEGRGEYF.